Following are 19 T cell receptor beta chains from one sample sequenced in a study of blood T cell repertoires in COVID-19. The method was immunoSEQ multiplex PCR; TCRdb's version includes in-frame clones alone and lacks a portion of them. Here the sample spans 150,000 or so clones, roughly 81% being singletons. Material for sequencing was peripheral blood. The origin of the receptors is a human donor with acute or convalescent COVID-19. The donor label of this sample is uncertain.

This clone appeared once. V usage is TRBV18 and J usage is TRBJ2-2, with D possibly matching TRBD1 (6 bases). The CDR3 has 18 residues. CDR1 and CDR2 (germline): KGHSH, LQKENI. V gave up 1 base and J gave up 1 base, with 16 bases separating them. CDR3 bases: TGTGCCAGCTCACCACTGGACAGTTTTACACGGAACACCGGGGAGCTGTTTTTT. Translating gives CASSPLDSFTRNTGELFF.

The chain recombines TRBV6-1 with TRBJ2-3, with a possible D match to TRBD1 (5 bases). CDR3 length equals 16 residues. The V gene lost 4 bases and the J gene lost 6 bases, with 20 bases spanning the gap. The germline V gene encodes CDR1 MNHNS and CDR2 SASEGT. The CDR3, as DNA: TGTGCCAGCAGTGTCTCCCACGGACATCGAAGGGATACGCAGTATTTT. Translation: CASSVSHGHRRDTQYF.

The rearrangement joins TRBV6-5 to TRBJ2-5; D possibly corresponds to TRBD1 (5 bases). The ends were cut back, 6 bases at V and 7 bases at J, with 9 bases in the middle. The CDR3 is 11 amino acids. Germline assignment: CDR1 MNHEY and CDR2 SVGAGI. CDR3 DNA sequence: TGTGCCAGCAGCCTAAGGGGGACCCAGTACTTC. Translated: CASSLRGTQYF.

In this sample, this clone turned up once. The genes are TRBV7-9 and TRBJ2-7, with D possibly being TRBD2 (6 bases). The CDR3 is 12 residues long. The V end lost 0 bases, the J end lost 6 bases, and 6 bases lay between the germline ends. Germline CDR1 SEHNR, CDR2 FQNEAQ (reference sequence). The DNA of the CDR3 is TGTGCCAGCAGCTTAGCCGGGGGCGAGCAGTACTTC. This codes for CASSLAGGEQYF.

There are a few counts of this clone. The V gene is TRBV11-2, the J gene TRBJ2-2; D unclear. The V gene's germline CDR1 is SGHAT and CDR2 FQNNGV. The CDR3 is 16 residues long. V dropped 0 bases and J dropped 2 bases, with 10 bases sitting between them. CDR3 protein: CASSLDLRSNTGELFF. CDR3 in DNA: TGTGCCAGCAGCTTAGATCTCAGGTCTAACACCGGGGAGCTGTTTTTT.

The chain recombines TRBV9 with TRBJ1-1; D perhaps matches TRBD1 (5 bases). CDR3 length equals 14 residues. Germline-derived CDR1 and CDR2 are SGDLS and YYNGEE. Trimming pared 0 bases from V and 5 bases from J, leaving 11 bases between. The CDR3 is CASSVGNRRTEAFF. DNA of the CDR3: TGTGCCAGCAGCGTAGGAAACAGGCGAACTGAAGCTTTCTTT.

The genes are TRBV10-2 and TRBJ1-1; no firm D call. V was clipped by 6 bases and J by 8 bases, with 13 bases between them. This CDR3 is 12 amino acids long. Germline values: CDR1 WSHSY, CDR2 SAAADI. CDR3 sequence (DNA): TGCGCCAGCAGGAACAGTGCCTCCGAAGCTTTCTTT. Translated, it gives CASRNSASEAFF.

This chain links TRBV7-9 with TRBJ1-5; 8 nucleotides line up with TRBD1. Germline CDR1 reads SEHNR; CDR2 reads FQNEAQ (reference sequence). There are 15 residues in the CDR3. Trimming removed 6 bases from V and 6 bases from J; junction bases left unmatched: 10. This CDR3 is CASSSSGQEGQPQHF. CDR3 coding DNA: TGTGCCAGCAGTTCCTCGGGACAGGAAGGTCAGCCCCAGCATTTT.

A word on this clone: The same CDR3 also results from other DNA sequences found in this sample. V is TRBV27 and J is TRBJ1-2; 9 nucleotides agree with TRBD1. This CDR3 spans 13 amino acids. Losses at the gene ends were 5 bases for V and 5 bases for J; bases not matched to a gene: 3. Germline V gene sequence: CDR1 MNHEY, CDR2 SMNVEV (reference sequence). In DNA, the CDR3 is TGTGCCAGCAGTCTTGGGACAGGGTATGGCTACACCTTC. Its translation: CASSLGTGYGYTF.

This clone has a handful of counts. The chain uses TRBV13 and TRBJ1-1; the D is unclear. Germline CDR1 is PRHDT and CDR2 is FYEKMQ (reference sequence). This CDR3 comprises 12 residues. Trimming stripped 5 bases from V and 11 bases from J, with 15 bases between. CDR3 DNA: TGTGCCAGCAGCCCCCGAGGCTTCGAGGCTTTCTTT. This sequence encodes CASSPRGFEAFF.

As concerns this clone: Other DNA variants within this sample encode the same CDR3. This chain links TRBV27 with TRBJ2-1; D may be TRBD1 (6 bases). The V end was cut by 6 bases, the J end by 8 bases, with 11 bases between. CDR1 is MNHEY and CDR2 is SMNVEV in the germline V gene (reference sequence). The CDR3 has 12 amino acids. The CDR3, as DNA: TGTGCCAGCAGCCTACAGGGCTATGAGCAGTTCTTC. Its protein product is CASSLQGYEQFF.

The chain carries TRBV27 and TRBJ1-1; tentatively, D is TRBD1 (6 bases). The germline gives CDR1 MNHEY, CDR2 SMNVEV (reference sequence). CDR3 length equals 17 residues. V was clipped by 5 bases and J by 5 bases, with 24 bases between them. The CDR3 DNA reads TGTGCCAGCAGTCCCAAAGCCTATGGGACGAGGGGGACTGAAGCTTTCTTT. This codes for CASSPKAYGTRGTEAFF.

CDR3 DNA sequence: TGTGCCAGCAGTCTTTACAAGAACACTGAAGCTTTCTTT. Residues: CASSLYKNTEAFF. This chain joins TRBV6-5 and TRBJ1-1; D unresolved. The germline V gene has CDR1 MNHEY and CDR2 SVGAGI. V lost 5 bases and J 1 base, leaving 8 bases between the germline ends. The CDR3 loop spans 13 amino acids.

The chain recombines TRBV30 with TRBJ1-4; the match to TRBD1 covers 10 bases. The CDR3 totals 14 residues. With 5 bases clipped from V and 8 bases from J, the junction kept 8 bases outside the gene matches. CDR1 and CDR2 (germline): GTSNPN, SVGIG (reference sequence). This chain's CDR3 is CAWGAGTGVEKLFF. CDR3 coding DNA: TGTGCCTGGGGGGCCGGGACAGGGGTGGAAAAACTGTTTTTT.

This sequence joins TRBV4-1 and TRBJ2-5, with a possible D match to TRBD2 (6 bases). Looked up from germline, CDR1 is MGHRA and CDR2 is YSYEKL. This CDR3 is built from 15 residues. V was clipped by 0 bases and J by 5 bases, with 13 bases between them. The CDR3: CASSQDPPGRETQYF. In DNA, the CDR3 is TGCGCCAGCAGCCAAGACCCCCCAGGGAGGGAGACCCAGTACTTC.

In DNA, the CDR3 is TGTGCCTGGGAGGGGGGGGAGAGTTACGAGCAGTACTTC. Protein: CAWEGGESYEQYF. The V gene is TRBV5-4, the J gene TRBJ2-7, with D perhaps matching TRBD2 (7 bases). Germline assignment: CDR1 SGHNT and CDR2 YYREEE (reference sequence). Trimming took 10 bases from V and 4 from J, leaving 18 bases between them. The CDR3 has 13 residues.

This sequence joins TRBV25-1 and TRBJ1-5; TRBD1 might be the D (6 bases). Per the germline V gene, CDR1 is MGHDK and CDR2 is SYGVNS. The CDR3 consists of 15 residues. Between the trimmed V and J ends, which lost 5 bases and 0 bases, there was a span of 11 bases. The CDR3 spells CASSSDRYSNQPQHF. CDR3 sequence (DNA): TGTGCCAGCAGTTCCGACAGGTATAGCAATCAGCCCCAGCATTTT.

In DNA, the CDR3 is TGTGCCAGTAGTGAACAGGTTACCTATAATTCACCCCTCCACTTT. Protein sequence: CASSEQVTYNSPLHF. The chain couples TRBV19 to TRBJ1-6, with D possibly TRBD1 on 5 matching bases. Trimming took off 5 bases at V and 2 bases at J, with 10 bases between the two ends. Germline V gene data show CDR1 as LNHDA and CDR2 as SQIVND (reference sequence). The CDR3 is 15 residues long.

The chain couples TRBV24-1 to TRBJ2-5; tentative D call: TRBD2 (5 bases). CDR1 KGHDR and CDR2 SFDVKD come from the germline V gene. This CDR3 region has 13 residues. V was trimmed by 3 bases and J by 5 bases, leaving 9 bases between them. In DNA form, the CDR3 reads TGTGCCACCAGTGATGGAGGACGCGAGACCCAGTACTTC. Translated: CATSDGGRETQYF.